These 13 T cell receptor beta chains originate from one sample sequenced in a study of blood T cell repertoires in COVID-19. Measured with immunoSEQ multiplex PCR; TCRdb has only the in-frame clones, and not every one. Of 150,000 to 200,000 clones listed, around 80% are singletons. The sample consisted of PBMCs or T cells enriched from blood (not recorded which). All receptors come from a man aged 65 to 85 who had been exposed to COVID-19.

The V and J genes are TRBV7-8 and TRBJ2-6, with 8 bases fitting TRBD2. The germline CDR1 and CDR2 sequences are SGHVS and FQNEAQ. V shed 7 bases and J 2 bases; nucleotides not matched to a gene: 16. CDR3 length: 19 amino acids. As DNA, the CDR3 is TGTGCCAGCATCGCCGGGGGGGCGCCGGAAGGCCCTGGGGCCAACGTCCTGACTTTC. Protein: CASIAGGAPEGPGANVLTF.

Concerning this clone itself: Other nucleotide sequences from this sample produce the same CDR3. The chain couples TRBV7-2 to TRBJ2-1; 11 bases map to TRBD2. CDR1 SGHTA and CDR2 FQGNSA come from the germline V gene. V gave up 2 bases and J gave up 4 bases; unmatched junction bases: 1. The CDR3 covers 15 residues. The CDR3 coding sequence is TGTGCCAGCAGCTTAACTAGCGGGGGTTACAATGAGCAGTTCTTC. Translation: CASSLTSGGYNEQFF.

The V call is TRBV6-1, the J call TRBJ2-7, with TRBD1 as a possible D gene (5 bases). This CDR3 spans 16 amino acids. CDR1 is MNHNS, CDR2 SASEGT, per germline. Between the trimmed V and J ends, which lost 3 bases and 4 bases, there was a span of 19 bases. The CDR3 DNA reads TGTGCCAGCAGTGAGGTGGGGCACACTTTTAGATACGAGCAGTACTTC. Its protein is CASSEVGHTFRYEQYF.

The genes are TRBV18 and TRBJ2-3; D gene uncertain. There are 14 residues in the CDR3. Germline V gene lookup returns CDR1 KGHSH and CDR2 LQKENI. Trimming left V 3 bases short and J 2 bases short, with 9 bases between. The CDR3 loop is CASSPAEHTDTQYF. In DNA, the CDR3 is TGTGCCAGCTCACCTGCCGAGCACACAGATACGCAGTATTTT.

CDR3 nucleotides: TGTGCCAGCAGCTTAGGGGCAGGGGTTGAAAAACTGTTTTTT. Amino acids: CASSLGAGVEKLFF. The chain combines TRBV7-8 with TRBJ1-4; tentatively, D is TRBD1 (6 bases). CDR1 SGHVS and CDR2 FQNEAQ come from the germline V gene. V was clipped by 1 base and J by 7 bases, with 10 bases between them. The CDR3 sequence is 14 residues long.

A few counts support this clone. The J gene is TRBJ2-3, the V gene TRBV30, with TRBD2 matching over 9 bases. CDR3 length equals 14 residues. With V trimmed by 3 bases and J by 5 bases, 6 bases remained unmatched. Looked up from germline, CDR1 is GTSNPN and CDR2 is SVGIG (reference sequence). Here the CDR3 DNA reads TGTGCCTGGAGAAGGCGGGGGGGCTTAGATACGCAGTATTTT. It is translated as CAWRRRGGLDTQYF.

This rearrangement joins TRBV19 to TRBJ2-5, with D possibly TRBD1 on 5 matching bases. The germline V and J ends were trimmed by 4 bases and 5 bases, with 11 bases remaining between them. CDR1 is LNHDA and CDR2 is SQIVND in the germline V gene (reference sequence). The length of the CDR3 is 13 residues. Here the CDR3 DNA reads TGTGCCAGTAGTAGGGGCGCGGAGGAGACCCAGTACTTC. Translation gives CASSRGAEETQYF.

The V and J genes are TRBV6-5 and TRBJ2-3; the match to TRBD1 covers 9 bases. The CDR3 runs 15 residues. The germline gives CDR1 MNHEY, CDR2 SVGAGI. With V trimmed by 4 bases and J by 0 bases, 2 bases remained unmatched. This CDR3 reads CASSLGQGSTDTQYF. In nucleotides, the CDR3 is TGTGCCAGCAGTTTAGGACAGGGGAGCACAGATACGCAGTATTTT.

The chain couples TRBV6-5 to TRBJ1-3, with D maybe TRBD1 (5 bases). Germline V lookup: CDR1 MNHEY, CDR2 SVGAGI. The ends were cut back, 7 bases at V and 0 bases at J, with 13 bases in the middle. CDR3 length equals 15 residues. CDR3 in DNA: TGTGCCAGCACCCACGGGGGGGGCTCTGGAAACACCATATATTTT. Encoded protein: CASTHGGGSGNTIYF.

The rearrangement joins TRBV5-6 to TRBJ1-5; a weak D match, TRBD1 (6 bases). Germline loops: CDR1 SGHDT, CDR2 YYEEEE. The CDR3 extends over 14 amino acids. Trimming took off 4 bases at V and 6 bases at J, with 14 bases between the two ends. Written as DNA, the CDR3 is TGTGCCAGCAGCCCGCGGGCCAGGGGTCAGCCCCAGCATTTT. This translates into CASSPRARGQPQHF.

The chain uses TRBV5-1 and TRBJ1-2, with D possibly matching TRBD1 (5 bases). CDR3 length equals 16 residues. Germline lookup yields CDR1 SGHRS and CDR2 YFSETQ. The ends were cut back, 1 base at V and 0 bases at J, with 13 bases in the middle. CDR3 amino acids: CASSLKGQDSNYGYTF. As DNA, the CDR3 is TGCGCCAGCAGCTTGAAAGGACAAGATTCTAACTATGGCTACACCTTC. The whole variable domain, filled in from reference TRBV5-1 and TRBJ1-2, reads KAGVTQTPRYLIKTRGQQVTLSCSPISGHRSVSWYQQTPGQGLQFLFEYFSETQRNKGNFPGRFSGRQFSNSRSEMNVSTLELGDSALYLCASSLKGQDSNYGYTFGSGTRLTVV.

This chain connects TRBV11-2 to TRBJ1-6; 7 nucleotides agree with TRBD1. Trimming removed 6 bases from V and 11 bases from J; junction bases left unmatched: 16. CDR3 length: 16 amino acids. Germline V lookup: CDR1 SGHAT, CDR2 FQNNGV. The CDR3 DNA is TGTGCCAGCAGGCCCACACTGACAGGGATCAGGCCACCCCTCCACTTT. The encoded protein is CASRPTLTGIRPPLHF.

The table lists this clone with a count of one. The chain employs TRBV4-1 and TRBJ2-1; D may be TRBD1 (5 bases). The V gene's germline CDR1 is MGHRA and CDR2 YSYEKL. The ends were cut back, 4 bases at V and 14 bases at J, with 18 bases in the middle. The CDR3 is 13 amino acids. The DNA for the CDR3 is TGCGCCAGCAGCCGGGGCCCGTATCAGGTTGAGTTCTTC. Protein: CASSRGPYQVEFF.